This TCR beta chain was observed in a study of CD8 T cells in ankylosing spondylitis. Study-level points and caveats: Seemingly distinctive of ankylosing spondylitis blood was a TCR beta motif formed by eight highly homologous variants. There was reportedly significant enrichment of clones that were disease-linked in matched ankylosing spondylitis synovial fluid.

Germline lookup yields CDR1 LGHNA and CDR2 YNFKEQ. The CDR3 extends over 16 amino acids. Using quantitative 5'-RACE with molecular barcodes, the authors made TCR beta libraries. TCRdb analysed the 5' RACE reads with MiXCR anew, one entry per CDR3 protein. The sample has around 490,000 distinct CDR3 sequences, over 4% seen once. Only a few counts were recorded for this clonotype. The antigen remains undetermined. Mismatch with germline at one junction end may stem from a read error. Specimen: blood, either unsorted or a sorted T cell fraction (not recorded which). The chain links TRBV4-2 to TRBJ2-2; D not resolved. This receptor was obtained from a male donor with ankylosing spondylitis. CDR3 loop: CASSQFAATNNGELFF. CDR3 nucleotide sequence: TGTGCCAGCAGCCAGTTCGCGGCAACCAACAACGGGGAGCTGTTTTTT.